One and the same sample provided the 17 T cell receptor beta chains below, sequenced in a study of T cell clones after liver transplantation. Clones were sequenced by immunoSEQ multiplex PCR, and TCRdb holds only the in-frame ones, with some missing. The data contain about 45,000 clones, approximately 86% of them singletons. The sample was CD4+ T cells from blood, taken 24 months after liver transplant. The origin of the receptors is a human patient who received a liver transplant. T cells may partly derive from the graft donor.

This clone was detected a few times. CDR3 nucleotide sequence: TGTGCCAGCAGTTTGCTAACGAACACCGGGGAGCTGTTTTTT. The encoded protein is CASSLLTNTGELFF. The rearrangement links TRBV27 to TRBJ2-2; D unresolved. From germline, CDR1 is MNHEY and CDR2 SMNVEV (reference sequence). CDR3 size: 14 residues. The V gene lost 3 bases and the J gene lost 0 bases, with 5 bases spanning the gap.

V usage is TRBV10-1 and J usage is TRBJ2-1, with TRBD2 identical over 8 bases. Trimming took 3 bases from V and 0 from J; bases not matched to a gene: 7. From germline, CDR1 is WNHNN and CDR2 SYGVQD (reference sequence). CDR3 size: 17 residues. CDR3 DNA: TGCGCCAGCAGTGATTGGGCTAGCGGGTACTCCTACAATGAGCAGTTCTTC. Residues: CASSDWASGYSYNEQFF.

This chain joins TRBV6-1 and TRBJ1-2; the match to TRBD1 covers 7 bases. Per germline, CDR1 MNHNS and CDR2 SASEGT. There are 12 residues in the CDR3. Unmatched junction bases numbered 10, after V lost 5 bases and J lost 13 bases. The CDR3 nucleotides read TGTGCCAGCAGTATAGGACAGGTTGGCCCCACCTTC. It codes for CASSIGQVGPTF.

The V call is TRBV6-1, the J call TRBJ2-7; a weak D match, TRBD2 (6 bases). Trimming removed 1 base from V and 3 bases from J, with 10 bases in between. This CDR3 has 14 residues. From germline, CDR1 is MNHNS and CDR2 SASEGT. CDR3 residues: CASSEGGRNYEQYF. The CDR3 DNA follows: TGTGCCAGCAGTGAAGGGGGGAGGAACTACGAGCAGTACTTC.

For the CDR3, the DNA is TGTGCCACGGACAGGCTTGGCTCTGGAAACACCATATATTTT. Its translation: CATDRLGSGNTIYF. The chain couples TRBV19 to TRBJ1-3; 7 nucleotides match TRBD1. V lost 10 bases and J lost 0; bases outside the gene matches: 6. CDR1 and CDR2 from the germline V gene are LNHDA and SQIVND (reference sequence). This CDR3 comprises 14 residues.

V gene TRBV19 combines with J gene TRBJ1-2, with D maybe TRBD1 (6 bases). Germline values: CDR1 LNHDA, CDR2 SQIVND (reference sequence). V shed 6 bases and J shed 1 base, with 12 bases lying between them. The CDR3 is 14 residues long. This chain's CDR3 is CASRPRGLNYGYTF. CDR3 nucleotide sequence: TGTGCCAGTAGACCCAGGGGACTTAACTATGGCTACACCTTC.

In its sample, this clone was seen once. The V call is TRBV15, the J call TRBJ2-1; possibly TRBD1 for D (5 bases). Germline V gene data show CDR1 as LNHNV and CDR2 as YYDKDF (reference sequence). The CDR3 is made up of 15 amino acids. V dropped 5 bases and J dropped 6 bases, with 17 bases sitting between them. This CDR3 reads CATSQLSRVGNEQFF. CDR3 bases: TGTGCCACCAGCCAGCTTAGCAGGGTCGGCAATGAGCAGTTCTTC.

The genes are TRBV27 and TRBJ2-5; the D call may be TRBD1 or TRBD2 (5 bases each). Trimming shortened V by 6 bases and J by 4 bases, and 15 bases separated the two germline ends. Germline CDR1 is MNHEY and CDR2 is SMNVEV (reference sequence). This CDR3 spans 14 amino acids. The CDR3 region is CASRGFGAGETQYF. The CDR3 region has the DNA TGTGCCAGCAGGGGGTTCGGGGCAGGAGAGACCCAGTACTTC.

CDR3 protein: CAISTAGSSGNTIYF. As DNA, the CDR3 is TGTGCCATCAGTACAGCAGGGTCCTCTGGAAACACCATATATTTT. This rearrangement joins TRBV10-3 to TRBJ1-3, with D possibly being TRBD1 (5 bases). From germline, CDR1 is ENHRY and CDR2 SYGVKD. This CDR3 contains 15 residues. V was pared by 5 bases and J by 0 bases, with 11 bases between.

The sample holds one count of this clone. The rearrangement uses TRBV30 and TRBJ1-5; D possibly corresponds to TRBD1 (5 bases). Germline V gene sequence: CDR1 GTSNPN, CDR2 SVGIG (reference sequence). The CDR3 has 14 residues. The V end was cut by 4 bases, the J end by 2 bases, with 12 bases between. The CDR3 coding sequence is TGTGCCTGGACCGATTGGGGGGGCAATCAGCCCCAGCATTTT. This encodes CAWTDWGGNQPQHF.

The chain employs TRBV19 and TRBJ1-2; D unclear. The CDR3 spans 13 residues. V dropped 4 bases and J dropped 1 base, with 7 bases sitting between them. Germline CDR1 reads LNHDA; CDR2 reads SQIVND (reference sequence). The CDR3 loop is CASSTDGNYGYTF. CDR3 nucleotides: TGTGCCAGTAGTACGGACGGTAACTATGGCTACACCTTC. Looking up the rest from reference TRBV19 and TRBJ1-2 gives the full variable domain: DGGITQSPKYLFRKEGQNVTLSCEQNLNHDAMYWYRQDPGQGLRLIYYSQIVNDFQKGDIAEGYSVSREKKESFPLTVTSAQKNPTAFYLCASSTDGNYGYTFGSGTRLTVV.

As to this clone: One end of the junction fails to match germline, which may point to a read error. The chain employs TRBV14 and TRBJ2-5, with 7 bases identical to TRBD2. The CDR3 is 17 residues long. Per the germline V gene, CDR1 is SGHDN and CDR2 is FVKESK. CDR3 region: CASSQDFPGGPQGTQYF. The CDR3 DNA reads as TGTGCCAGCAGCCAAGATTTCCCGGGAGGCCCTCAAGGGACCCAGTACTTC.

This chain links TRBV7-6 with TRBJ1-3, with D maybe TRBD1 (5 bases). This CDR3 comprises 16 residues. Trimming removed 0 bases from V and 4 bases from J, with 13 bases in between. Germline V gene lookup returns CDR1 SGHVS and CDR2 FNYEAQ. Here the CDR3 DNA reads TGTGCCAGCAGCTTAGCGCTCCGGGACCTAGGAAACACCATATATTTT. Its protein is CASSLALRDLGNTIYF.

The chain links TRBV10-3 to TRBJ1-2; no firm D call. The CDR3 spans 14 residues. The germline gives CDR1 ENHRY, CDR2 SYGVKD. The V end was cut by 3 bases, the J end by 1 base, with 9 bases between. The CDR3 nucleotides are TGTGCCATCAGTGACCCTGGTTATAACTATGGCTACACCTTC. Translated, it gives CAISDPGYNYGYTF.

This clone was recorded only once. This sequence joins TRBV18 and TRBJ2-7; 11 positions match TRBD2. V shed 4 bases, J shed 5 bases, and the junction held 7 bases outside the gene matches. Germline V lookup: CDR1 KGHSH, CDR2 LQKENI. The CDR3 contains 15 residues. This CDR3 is CASSQTSGKTHEQYF. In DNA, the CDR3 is TGTGCCAGCTCACAGACTAGCGGGAAGACCCACGAGCAGTACTTC.

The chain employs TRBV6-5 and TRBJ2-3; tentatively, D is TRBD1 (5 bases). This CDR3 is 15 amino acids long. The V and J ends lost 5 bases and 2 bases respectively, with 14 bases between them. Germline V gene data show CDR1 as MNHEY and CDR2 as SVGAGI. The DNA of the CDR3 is TGTGCCAGCAGTCCCCAGGGTATCTCCACAGATACGCAGTATTTT. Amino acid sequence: CASSPQGISTDTQYF.

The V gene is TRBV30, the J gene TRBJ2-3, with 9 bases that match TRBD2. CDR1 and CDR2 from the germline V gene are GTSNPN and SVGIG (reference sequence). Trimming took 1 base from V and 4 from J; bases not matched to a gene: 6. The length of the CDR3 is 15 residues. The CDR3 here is CAWSANSGSADTQYF. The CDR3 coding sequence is TGTGCCTGGAGTGCGAATAGCGGGAGTGCAGATACGCAGTATTTT.